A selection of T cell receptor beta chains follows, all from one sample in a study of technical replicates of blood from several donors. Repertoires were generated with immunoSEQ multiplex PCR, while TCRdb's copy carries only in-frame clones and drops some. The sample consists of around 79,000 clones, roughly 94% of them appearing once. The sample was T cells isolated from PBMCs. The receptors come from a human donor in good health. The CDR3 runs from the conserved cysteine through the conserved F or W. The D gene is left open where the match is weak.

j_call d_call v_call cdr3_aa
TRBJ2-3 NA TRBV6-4 CASSQTASTDTQYF
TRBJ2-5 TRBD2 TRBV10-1 CASSEKKASGSGETQYF
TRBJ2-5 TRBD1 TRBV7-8 CASSTPDRGWETQYF
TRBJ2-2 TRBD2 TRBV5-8 CASSLVLAGDHTGELFF
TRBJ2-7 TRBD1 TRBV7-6 CASSDRQGAYEQYF
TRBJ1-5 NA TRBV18 CASSPIQGNQPQHF
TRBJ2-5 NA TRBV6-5 CASKGLGGETQYF
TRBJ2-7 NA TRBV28 CASSLNEQYF
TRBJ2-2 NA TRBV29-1 CSVPRPSGELFF
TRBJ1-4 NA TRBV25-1 CASSGGEKLFF
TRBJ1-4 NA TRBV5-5 CASSFKWQTNEKLFF
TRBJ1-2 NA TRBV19 CASIGGAYGYTF
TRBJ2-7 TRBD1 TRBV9 CASSVRDRPYEQYF
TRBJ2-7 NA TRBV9 CASSVGAGSYEQYF
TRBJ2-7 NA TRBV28 CASSILGLKSYEQYF
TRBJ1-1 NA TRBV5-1 CASSLSLKNTEAFF
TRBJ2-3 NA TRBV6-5 CASNRGEAPTDTQYF
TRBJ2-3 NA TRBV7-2 CASSFRGNPSTDTQYF
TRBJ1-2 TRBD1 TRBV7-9 CASSFTAGGHGYTF
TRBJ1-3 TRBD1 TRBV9 CASSASTGPGNTIYF
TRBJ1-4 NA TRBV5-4 CASSSEVPGEKLFF
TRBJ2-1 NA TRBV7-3 CASSPTPGLYNEQFF
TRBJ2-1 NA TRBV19 CASSAESSYNEQFF
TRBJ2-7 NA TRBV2 CASLLFEQYF
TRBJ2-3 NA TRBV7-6 CASSYHWATDTQYF
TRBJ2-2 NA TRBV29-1 CSVGGRGGESTGELFF
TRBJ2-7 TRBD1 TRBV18 CASSPGQVYEQYF
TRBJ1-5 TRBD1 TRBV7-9 CASTPGQDQPQHF
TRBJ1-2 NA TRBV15 CATSGTGHGYTF
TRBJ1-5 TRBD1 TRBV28 CASRRQGAGNNQPQHF
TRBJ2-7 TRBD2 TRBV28 CASSLPVEGGSSSYEQYF
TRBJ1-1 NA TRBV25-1 CASTVNTEAFF
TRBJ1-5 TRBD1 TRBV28 CAILRDRNNQPQHF
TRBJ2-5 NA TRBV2 CASSDRGSPETQYF
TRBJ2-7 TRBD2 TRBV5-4 CASSLSGSDPYEQYF
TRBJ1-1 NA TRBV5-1 CASTALTGRNTEAFF
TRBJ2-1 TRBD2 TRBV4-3 CASSQDRSGSGNFDEQFF
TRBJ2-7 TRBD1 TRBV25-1 CASQYTRGQGYEQYF
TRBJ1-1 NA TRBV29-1 CSVGQALNTEAFF
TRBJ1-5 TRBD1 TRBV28 CASSPRTGMGQPQHF
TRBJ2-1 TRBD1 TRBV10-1 CASSYEKDRGLGEQFF
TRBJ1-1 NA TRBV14 CASSQLTEQAGTEAFF
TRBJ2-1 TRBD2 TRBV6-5 CASSYSAGGTYNEQFF